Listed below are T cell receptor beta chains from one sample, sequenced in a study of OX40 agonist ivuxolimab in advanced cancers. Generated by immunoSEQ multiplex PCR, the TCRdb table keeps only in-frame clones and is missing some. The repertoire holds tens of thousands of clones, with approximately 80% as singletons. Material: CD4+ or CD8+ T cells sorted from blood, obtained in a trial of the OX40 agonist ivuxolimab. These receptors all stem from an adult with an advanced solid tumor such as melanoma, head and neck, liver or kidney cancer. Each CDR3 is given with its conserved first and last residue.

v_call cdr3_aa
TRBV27 CASSLRGAKNIQYF
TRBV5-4 CASSPYGRGTYEQYF
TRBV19 CASSIVQSPIQYF
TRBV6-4 CARQVVASNQPQHF
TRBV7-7 CASSRQGGTDTQYF
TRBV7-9 CASSSLRRAMDF
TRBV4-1 CASSQPGRGRIGELFF
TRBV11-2 CASSLESGSSYEQYF
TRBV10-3 CAISGGYGQGVTEAFF
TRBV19 CASSIGYRGLSNQPQHF
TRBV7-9 CASSLGYGDNEQFF
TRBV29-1 CSVEEEWGVEQYF
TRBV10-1 CASSPGFWNEQFF
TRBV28 CAARSGSNSPLHF
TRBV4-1 CASSQDLPGGVGNTEAFF
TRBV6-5 CASRASREMGYEQYF
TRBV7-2 CASSPTSTEQFF
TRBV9 CASSVGGSNTGELFF
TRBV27 CASSPRVTPYEQYF
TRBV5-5 CASSREGETQYF
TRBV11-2 CASSQDPNTEAFF
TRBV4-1 CASSQGLNQPQHF
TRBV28 CASSPVTYEQYF
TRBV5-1 CASRASRDREAGYTF
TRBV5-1 CASSLQGESYGYTF
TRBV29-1 CSVMDRGGNQPQHF
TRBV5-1 CASSFSDSLTDTQYF
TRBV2 CASRVLVNQPQHF
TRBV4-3 CASSRDRAAYEQYF
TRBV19 CASSWGMQETQYF
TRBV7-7 CASSLDRANQETQYF
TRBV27 CASSYSSGQGAHEQYF
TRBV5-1 CASSLGLAATYEQYF
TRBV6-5 CASCKGRVNTEAFF
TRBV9 CASSVMGSNNEKLFF
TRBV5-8 CASSGDRRNQPQHF
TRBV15 CATSRDHAGTNEKLFF
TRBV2 CASSVFQNTEAFF
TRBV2 CASSEAITDRDGWGANVLTF